This entry is about one TCR beta chain. Antigen unknown. Relative to the germline gene, one junction end is altered; a read error may explain this. A second PCR of roughly 7 to 11 cycles used a sample-barcoded 5' primer and a J-beta primer mix. Every single cDNA molecule received a tag from a template-switch adaptor with 12 random nucleotides. TCRdb analysed the 5' RACE reads with MiXCR anew, one entry per CDR3 protein. Of about 1.1 million distinct CDR3 sequences in the sample, around two fifths are singletons; the top ten hold less than 15%. The sample comes from a study of blood T cells in healthy people across ages. Overall study findings and caveats: It was held that the diversity estimates obtained from one million T cells were underestimates. A roughly linear age-dependent decrease characterized TCR beta diversity per million T cells. The lack of PBMC sorting stopped any conclusive naive versus antigen-experienced comparison.

The CDR3 length is 15 residues. Germline CDR1 is SGHRS and CDR2 is YFSETQ. Sequencing used blood. The sequence was obtained from a man between 18 and 29 years old in good health. The chain combines TRBV5-1 with TRBJ1-1; weak D call: TRBD1 (6 bases). CDR3: CTSIPPTGRNTEAFF. The CDR3 DNA reads TGCACCAGCATCCCCCCCACAGGGCGGAACACTGAAGCTTTCTTT. Drawing the rest from reference TRBV5-1 and TRBJ1-1, the complete variable domain is KAGVTQTPRYLIKTRGQQVTLSCSPISGHRSVSWYQQTPGQGLQFLFEYFSETQRNKGNFPGRFSGRQFSNSRSEMNVSTLELGDSALYLCTSIPPTGRNTEAFFGQGTRLTVV.